The clone carrying this T cell receptor (beta chain) was counted once. The data originate from a study of blood T cell repertoires in COVID-19. Study-wide context: Some COVID-19 samples were acute and others convalescent; all came from the United States, Italy and Spain. Nucleic acid was either cDNA or gDNA, and it came from T cells, B-cell-depleted T cells, or PBMCs.

In the authors' methods: Amplifying reference gene primers gave estimates of nucleated cell counts. Produced via immunoSEQ multiplex PCR; TCRdb's table is partial and in-frame only. The V and J calls and clone size are taken from that table; D and trimming were inferred from the DNA. The table shows 200,000 to 250,000 clones, with about 82% occurring only once. The CDR3 is made up of 13 amino acids. Germline values: CDR1 SGHRS, CDR2 YFSETQ. The germline V and J ends were trimmed by 7 bases and 4 bases, with 14 bases remaining between them. Sequences were obtained from peripheral blood. This chain links TRBV5-1 with TRBJ1-1, with D hard to call. This sequence originates from an elderly man with acute or convalescent COVID-19. This chain's CDR3 is CASRLEVFTEAFF. CDR3 coding DNA: TGCGCCAGCCGACTCGAGGTTTTCACTGAAGCTTTCTTT. Full variable domain (missing parts from reference TRBV5-1 and TRBJ1-1): KAGVTQTPRYLIKTRGQQVTLSCSPISGHRSVSWYQQTPGQGLQFLFEYFSETQRNKGNFPGRFSGRQFSNSRSEMNVSTLELGDSALYLCASRLEVFTEAFFGQGTRLTVV.